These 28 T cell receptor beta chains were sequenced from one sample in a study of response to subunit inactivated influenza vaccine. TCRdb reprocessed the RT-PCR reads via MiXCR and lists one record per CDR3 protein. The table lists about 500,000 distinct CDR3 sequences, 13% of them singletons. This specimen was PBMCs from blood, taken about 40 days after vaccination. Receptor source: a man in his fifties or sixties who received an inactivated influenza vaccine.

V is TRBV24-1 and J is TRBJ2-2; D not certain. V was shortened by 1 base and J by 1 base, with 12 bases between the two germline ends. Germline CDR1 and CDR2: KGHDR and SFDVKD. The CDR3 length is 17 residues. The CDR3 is CATSDFPDVKNTGELFF. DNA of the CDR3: TGTGCCACCAGTGATTTTCCGGACGTCAAGAACACCGGGGAGCTGTTTTTT.

CDR3 protein: CSARVRRGSNEQFF. As DNA, the CDR3 is TGCAGTGCTAGAGTACGAAGGGGATCAAATGAGCAGTTCTTC. The chain links TRBV20-1 to TRBJ2-1, with D maybe TRBD1 (5 bases). Germline assignment: CDR1 DFQATT and CDR2 SNEGSKA (reference sequence). The CDR3 has 14 residues. V lost 1 base to trimming and J lost 7 bases, with 14 bases between them.

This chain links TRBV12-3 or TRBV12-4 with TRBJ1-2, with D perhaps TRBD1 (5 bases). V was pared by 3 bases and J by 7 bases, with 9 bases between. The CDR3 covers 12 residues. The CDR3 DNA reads TGTGCCAGCAGTTTTGGTGACAGTGGCTACACCTTC. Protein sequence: CASSFGDSGYTF.

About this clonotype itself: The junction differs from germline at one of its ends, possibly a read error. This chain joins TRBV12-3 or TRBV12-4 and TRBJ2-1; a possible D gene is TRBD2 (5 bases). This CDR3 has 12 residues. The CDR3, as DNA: TGTGCCAGCAGTTTACTAGCCGGGCGGGCGGTCTTC. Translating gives CASSLLAGRAVF.

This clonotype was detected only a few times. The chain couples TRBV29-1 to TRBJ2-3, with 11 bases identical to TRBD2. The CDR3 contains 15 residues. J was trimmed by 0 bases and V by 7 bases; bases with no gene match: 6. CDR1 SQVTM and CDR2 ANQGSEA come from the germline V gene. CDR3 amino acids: CSARTSGSSTDTQYF. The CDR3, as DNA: TGCAGCGCACGGACTAGCGGGTCTAGCACAGATACGCAGTATTTT.

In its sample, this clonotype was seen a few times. Here the CDR3 DNA reads TGTGCCAGCAGTTCGGTGGGGCGTGAGCAGTTCTTC. Residues: CASSSVGREQFF. This chain uses TRBV12-3 or TRBV12-4 with TRBJ2-1, with D perhaps TRBD1 (5 bases). The CDR3 covers 12 residues. Trimming cost V 4 bases and J 9 bases, with 10 bases left between them.

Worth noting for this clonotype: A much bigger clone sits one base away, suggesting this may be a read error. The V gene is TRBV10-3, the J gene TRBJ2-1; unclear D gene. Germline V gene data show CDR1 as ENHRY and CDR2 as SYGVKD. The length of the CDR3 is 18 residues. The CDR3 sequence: CAISEFGRTSSSYNVQFF. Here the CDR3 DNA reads TGTGCCATCAGTGAATTTGGGCGAACTTCGAGCTCCTACAATGTGCAGTTCTTC.

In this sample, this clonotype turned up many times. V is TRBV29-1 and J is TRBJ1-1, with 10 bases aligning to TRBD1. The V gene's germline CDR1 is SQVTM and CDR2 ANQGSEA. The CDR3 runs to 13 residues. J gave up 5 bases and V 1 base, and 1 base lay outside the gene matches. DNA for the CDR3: TGCAGCGTTGAAGCGGACAGGGGGACTGAAGCTTTCTTT. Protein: CSVEADRGTEAFF.

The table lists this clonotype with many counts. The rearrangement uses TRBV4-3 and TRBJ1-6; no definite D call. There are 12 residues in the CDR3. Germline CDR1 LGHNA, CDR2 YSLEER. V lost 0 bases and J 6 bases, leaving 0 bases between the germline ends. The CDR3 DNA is TGCGCCAGCAGCCAAGATAATTCACCCCTCCACTTT. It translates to CASSQDNSPLHF.

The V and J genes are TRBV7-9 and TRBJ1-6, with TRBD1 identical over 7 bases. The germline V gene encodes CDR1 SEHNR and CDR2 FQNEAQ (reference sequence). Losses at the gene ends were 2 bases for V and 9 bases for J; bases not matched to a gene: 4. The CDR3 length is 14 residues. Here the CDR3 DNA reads TGTGCCAGCAGCTTACGGGGACAGAGTTCACCCCTCCACTTT. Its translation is CASSLRGQSSPLHF.

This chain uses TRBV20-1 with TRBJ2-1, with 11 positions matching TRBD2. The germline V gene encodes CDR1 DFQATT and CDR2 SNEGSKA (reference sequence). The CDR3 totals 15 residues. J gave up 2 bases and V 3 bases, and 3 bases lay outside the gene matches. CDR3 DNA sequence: TGCAGTGCTAGTCAGACTAGCGGGACCTACAATGAGCAGTTCTTC. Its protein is CSASQTSGTYNEQFF.

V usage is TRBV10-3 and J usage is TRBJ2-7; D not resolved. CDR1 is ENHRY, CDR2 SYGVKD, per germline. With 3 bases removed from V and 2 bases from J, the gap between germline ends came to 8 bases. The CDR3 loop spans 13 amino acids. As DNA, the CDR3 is TGTGCCATCAGTGAATCCGATACCTACGAGCAGTACTTC. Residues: CAISESDTYEQYF.

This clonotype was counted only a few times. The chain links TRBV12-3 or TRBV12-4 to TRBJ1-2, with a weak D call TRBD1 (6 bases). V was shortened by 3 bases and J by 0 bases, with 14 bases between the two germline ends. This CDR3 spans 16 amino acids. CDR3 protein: CASSFGQGISNYGYTF. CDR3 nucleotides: TGTGCCAGCAGTTTTGGGCAGGGGATATCTAACTATGGCTACACCTTC.

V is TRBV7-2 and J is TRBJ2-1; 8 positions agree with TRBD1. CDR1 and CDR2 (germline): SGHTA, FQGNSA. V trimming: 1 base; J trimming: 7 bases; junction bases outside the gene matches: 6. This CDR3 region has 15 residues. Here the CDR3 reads CASSLGRGLTNEQFF. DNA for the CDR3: TGTGCCAGCAGCTTAGGCAGGGGGCTGACTAATGAGCAGTTCTTC.

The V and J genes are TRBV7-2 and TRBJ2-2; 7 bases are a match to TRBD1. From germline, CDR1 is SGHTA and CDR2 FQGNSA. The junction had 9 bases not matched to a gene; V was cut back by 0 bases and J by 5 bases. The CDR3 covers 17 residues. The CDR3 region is CASSLARMRGRTGELFF. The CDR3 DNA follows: TGTGCCAGCAGCTTAGCGCGCATGAGGGGGCGAACCGGGGAGCTGTTTTTT.

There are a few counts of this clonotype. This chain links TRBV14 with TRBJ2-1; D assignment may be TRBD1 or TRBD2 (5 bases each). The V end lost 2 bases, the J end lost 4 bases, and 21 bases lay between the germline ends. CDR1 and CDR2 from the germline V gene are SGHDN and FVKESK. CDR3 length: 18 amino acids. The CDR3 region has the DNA TGTGCCAGCAGCCAAAGTCTTCGGTGGGGGTCGAGGTACAATGAGCAGTTCTTC. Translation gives CASSQSLRWGSRYNEQFF.

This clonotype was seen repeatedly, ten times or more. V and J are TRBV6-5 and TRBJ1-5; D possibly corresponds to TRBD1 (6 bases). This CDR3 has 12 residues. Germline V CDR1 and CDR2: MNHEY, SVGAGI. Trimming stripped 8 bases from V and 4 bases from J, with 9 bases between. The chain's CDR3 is CASGTRNQPQHF. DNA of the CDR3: TGTGCCAGCGGGACAAGAAATCAGCCCCAGCATTTT.

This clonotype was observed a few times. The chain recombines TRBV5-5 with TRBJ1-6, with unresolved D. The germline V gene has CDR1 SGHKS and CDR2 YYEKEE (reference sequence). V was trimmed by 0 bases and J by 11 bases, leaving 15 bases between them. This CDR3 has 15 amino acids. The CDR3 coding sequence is TGTGCCAGCAGCTTGGCGGTGACCTTACTACCACCCCTCCACTTT. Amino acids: CASSLAVTLLPPLHF. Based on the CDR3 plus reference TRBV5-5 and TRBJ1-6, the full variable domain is DAGVTQSPTHLIKTRGQQVTLRCSPISGHKSVSWYQQVLGQGPQFIFQYYEKEERGRGNFPDRFSARQFPNYSSELNVNALLLGDSALYLCASSLAVTLLPPLHFGNGTRLTVT.

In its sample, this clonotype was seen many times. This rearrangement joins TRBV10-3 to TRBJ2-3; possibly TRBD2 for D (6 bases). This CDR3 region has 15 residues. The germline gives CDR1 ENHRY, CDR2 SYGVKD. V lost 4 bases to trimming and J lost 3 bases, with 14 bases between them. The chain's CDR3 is CAISVEGTTTDTQYF. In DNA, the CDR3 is TGTGCCATCAGTGTGGAGGGGACGACTACAGATACGCAGTATTTT.

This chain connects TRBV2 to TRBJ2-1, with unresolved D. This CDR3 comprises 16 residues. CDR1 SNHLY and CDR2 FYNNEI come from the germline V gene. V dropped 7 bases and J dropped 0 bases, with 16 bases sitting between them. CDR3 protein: CASTGLAVSSYNEQFF. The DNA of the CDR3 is TGTGCCAGCACAGGCTTGGCGGTAAGCTCCTACAATGAGCAGTTCTTC.

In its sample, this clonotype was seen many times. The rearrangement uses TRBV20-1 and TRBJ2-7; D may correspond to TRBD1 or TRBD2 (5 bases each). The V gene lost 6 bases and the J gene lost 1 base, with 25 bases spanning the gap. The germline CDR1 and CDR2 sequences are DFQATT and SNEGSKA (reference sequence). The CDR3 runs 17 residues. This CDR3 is CSANGAPSSVSSYEQYF. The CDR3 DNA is TGCAGTGCCAACGGGGCGCCTAGCAGCGTTAGTTCCTACGAGCAGTACTTC.

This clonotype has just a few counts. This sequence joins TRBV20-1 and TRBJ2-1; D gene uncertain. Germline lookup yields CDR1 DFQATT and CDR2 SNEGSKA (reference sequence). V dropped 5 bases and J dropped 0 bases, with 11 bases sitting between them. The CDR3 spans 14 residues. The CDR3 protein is CSASSLSSYNEQFF. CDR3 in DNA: TGCAGTGCTTCAAGCCTTAGCTCCTACAATGAGCAGTTCTTC.

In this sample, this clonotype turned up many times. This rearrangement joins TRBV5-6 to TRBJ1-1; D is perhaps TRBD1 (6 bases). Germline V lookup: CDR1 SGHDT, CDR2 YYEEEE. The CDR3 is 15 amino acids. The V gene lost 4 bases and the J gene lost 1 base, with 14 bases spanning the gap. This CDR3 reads CASSKQGWRNTEAFF. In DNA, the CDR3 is TGTGCCAGCAGCAAACAGGGCTGGAGGAACACTGAAGCTTTCTTT.

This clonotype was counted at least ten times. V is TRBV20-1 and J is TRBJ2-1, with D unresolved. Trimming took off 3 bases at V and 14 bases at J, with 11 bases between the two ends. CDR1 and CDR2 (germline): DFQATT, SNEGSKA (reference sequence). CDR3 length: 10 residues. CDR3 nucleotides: TGCAGTGCTAGCCCGGCTTTTGAGTTCTTC. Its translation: CSASPAFEFF.

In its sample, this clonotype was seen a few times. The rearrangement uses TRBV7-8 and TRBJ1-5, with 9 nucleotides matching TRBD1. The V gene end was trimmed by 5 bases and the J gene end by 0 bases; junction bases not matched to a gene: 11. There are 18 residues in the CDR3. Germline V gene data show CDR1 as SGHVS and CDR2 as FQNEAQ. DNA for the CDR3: TGTGCCAGCAGCCCCAGGACAGGGGTCTTTTATAGCAATCAGCCCCAGCATTTT. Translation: CASSPRTGVFYSNQPQHF.

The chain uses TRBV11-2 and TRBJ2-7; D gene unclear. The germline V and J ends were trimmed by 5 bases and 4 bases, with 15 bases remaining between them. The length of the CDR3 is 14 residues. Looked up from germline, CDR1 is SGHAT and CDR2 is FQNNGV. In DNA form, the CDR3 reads TGTGCCAGCAGCCCAGGAGTCGGTATTTACGAGCAGTACTTC. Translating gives CASSPGVGIYEQYF. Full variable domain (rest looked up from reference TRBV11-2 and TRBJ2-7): EAGVAQSPRYKIIEKRQSVAFWCNPISGHATLYWYQQILGQGPKLLIQFQNNGVVDDSQLPKDRFSAERLKGVDSTLKIQPAKLEDSAVYLCASSPGVGIYEQYFGPGTRLTVT.

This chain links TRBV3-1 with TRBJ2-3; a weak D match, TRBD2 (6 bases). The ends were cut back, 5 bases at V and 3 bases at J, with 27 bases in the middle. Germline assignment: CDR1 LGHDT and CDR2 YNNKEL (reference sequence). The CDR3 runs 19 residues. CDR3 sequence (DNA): TGTGCCAGCAGCGCCCCGTCGGGAAGAGTAGCGGAGAGGACAGATACGCAGTATTTT. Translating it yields CASSAPSGRVAERTDTQYF.

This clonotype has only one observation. This CDR3 reads CASSPTGLRTETQYF. Here the CDR3 DNA reads TGTGCCAGCTCACCCACAGGGCTCCGTACAGAGACCCAGTACTTC. The V and J genes are TRBV18 and TRBJ2-5; tentatively, D is TRBD1 (6 bases). The CDR3 loop spans 15 amino acids. Trimming removed 3 bases from V and 4 bases from J, with 15 bases in between. Germline V CDR1 and CDR2: KGHSH, LQKENI.